This TCR beta chain was identified during a study of identical twins. This CDR3 comprises 15 residues. The germline V gene has CDR1 KGHDR and CDR2 SFDVKD. The V gene lost 4 bases and the J gene lost 4 bases, with 13 bases spanning the gap. TCRdb re-derived calls from the 5' RACE reads in MiXCR, one entry per CDR3 protein. The data contain 1.5 million or so distinct CDR3 sequences, under 35% of them seen just once; the ten biggest clones take up about 0.25%. General study points: Sequences that were out-of-frame, alpha and twin-shared displayed an excess of low generation probability.

A word on this clonotype: Its target is not known.

This chain uses TRBV24-1 with TRBJ1-5; D uncertain. This clonotype originated in a newborn girl in good health. The sequenced material came from cord blood. The CDR3 DNA is TGTGCCACCAGTGACGGCGGAGAGCGGAATCAGCCCCAGCATTTT. Translating gives CATSDGGERNQPQHF.